The 26 T cell receptor beta chains given below trace back to one sample, sequenced in a study of T cell clonotyping in hematopoietic cell transplantation (dated by TCRdb to about 2021). The time point label on this specimen signifies: 30 days after allo-HCT. The library was produced with the immunoSEQ multiplex PCR assay. TCRdb took over this immuneACCESS table, retaining in-frame rearrangements with V and J assigned. Such tables are incomplete; in checked studies, under half of the missing clones stem from an unresolved V gene, and the remainder is unexplained. A total of 2,500 to 3,000 clones appear in this sample, 70% to 85% of them only once. The ten largest make up less than 7% of the sample. The specimen was peripheral blood mononuclear cells, collected 30 days after allogeneic stem cell transplant. These receptor sequences come from a male patient aged 60 to 75 who had an allogeneic stem cell transplant, so T cells may come from the graft donor. Some clones in this sample may be carry-over from other donors' samples.

This clone was picked up a small number of times. The V call is TRBV4-1, the J call TRBJ2-5, with TRBD1 as a possible D gene (6 bases). Trimming removed 4 bases at V and 4 bases at J, with 19 bases between. From germline, CDR1 is MGHRA and CDR2 YSYEKL. The CDR3 has 16 residues. In DNA form, the CDR3 reads TGCGCCAGCAGCCTTCTACCTGGGACAAGGCGAGAGACCCAGTACTTC. Translating it yields CASSLLPGTRRETQYF.

By share of the sample, this clone is large (0.1 to 1%). The chain couples TRBV5-4 to TRBJ2-7, with D maybe TRBD2 (7 bases). Trimming took off 3 bases at V and 2 bases at J, with 15 bases between the two ends. Germline V gene lookup returns CDR1 SGHNT and CDR2 YYREEE (reference sequence). The CDR3 totals 15 residues. The CDR3 sequence: CASSWEGGVAYEQYF. CDR3 sequence (DNA): TGTGCCAGCAGCTGGGAAGGGGGGGTGGCCTACGAGCAGTACTTC.

The CDR3 region is CASSESGLAGAYNEQFF. CDR3 in DNA: TGTGCCAGCTCAGAATCAGGACTAGCGGGCGCATACAATGAGCAGTTCTTC. This chain links TRBV18 with TRBJ2-1; 11 nucleotides line up with TRBD2. Looked up from germline, CDR1 is KGHSH and CDR2 is LQKENI. Trimming took 5 bases from V and 4 from J; bases not matched to a gene: 10. CDR3 length equals 17 residues.

The chain couples TRBV7-2 to TRBJ2-3; 7 positions agree with TRBD2. Germline V gene sequence: CDR1 SGHTA, CDR2 FQGNSA. This CDR3 region has 14 residues. V shed 0 bases and J 7 bases; nucleotides not matched to a gene: 4. CDR3 in DNA: TGTGCCAGCAGCTTAGCTGCGGGAGCGAATACGCAGTATTTT. Amino acids: CASSLAAGANTQYF.

The DNA of the CDR3 is TGTGCCACCAGCAAACGGGGCAGGGACTATGAAGCTTTCTTT. Its translation: CATSKRGRDYEAFF. The chain employs TRBV15 and TRBJ1-1; D possibly corresponds to TRBD1 (5 bases). Germline V gives CDR1 LNHNV, CDR2 YYDKDF (reference sequence). CDR3 length: 14 amino acids. The V gene lost 4 bases and the J gene lost 7 bases, with 16 bases spanning the gap.

V and J are TRBV28 and TRBJ1-3; D is undetermined. The CDR3 length is 16 residues. The ends were cut back, 6 bases at V and 4 bases at J, with 19 bases in the middle. CDR1 and CDR2 (germline): MDHEN, SYDVKM. CDR3 loop: CASRSAREENGNTIYF. The CDR3 DNA reads TGTGCCAGCAGGTCAGCCCGGGAGGAGAACGGAAACACCATATATTTT.

The chain carries TRBV5-4 and TRBJ2-3; 9 nucleotides agree with TRBD2. CDR3 length equals 14 residues. V was pared by 2 bases and J by 5 bases, with 3 bases of the junction left unmatched. Germline V gene sequence: CDR1 SGHNT, CDR2 YYREEE (reference sequence). The CDR3 sequence: CASSLAGGRDTQYF. DNA for the CDR3: TGTGCCAGCAGCTTAGCGGGAGGAAGAGATACGCAGTATTTT.

The rearrangement uses TRBV4-1 and TRBJ1-5; 7 bases agree with TRBD1. Losses at the gene ends were 0 bases for V and 2 bases for J; bases not matched to a gene: 7. Germline CDR1 reads MGHRA; CDR2 reads YSYEKL. The CDR3 is made up of 17 amino acids. CDR3 sequence (DNA): TGCGCCAGCAGCCAAGATCCGGGACAGTCGGGCAATCAGCCCCAGCATTTT. Translation gives CASSQDPGQSGNQPQHF.

As concerns this clone: The junction does not match germline at one end; this may be a read error. This rearrangement joins TRBV7-9 to TRBJ2-3, with 16 bases lining up with TRBD2. CDR1 and CDR2 from the germline V gene are SEHNR and FQNEAQ (reference sequence). The CDR3 has 15 residues. This chain's CDR3 is CASSLPVPGLAGGHF. The CDR3 nucleotides are TGTGCCAGCAGCTTACCGGTCCCGGGACTAGCGGGAGGGCATTTT.

This chain connects TRBV30 to TRBJ2-7; no definite D call. CDR3 length: 12 residues. Trimming removed 4 bases from V and 2 bases from J, with 9 bases in between. CDR1 GTSNPN and CDR2 SVGIG come from the germline V gene (reference sequence). The CDR3 nucleotides are TGTGCCTGGAACGACTCCCCCTACGAGCAGTACTTC. The encoded protein is CAWNDSPYEQYF. Variable domain in full (rest from reference TRBV30 and TRBJ2-7): SQTIHQWPATLVQPVGSPLSLECTVEGTSNPNLYWYRQAAGRGLQLLFYSVGIGQISSEVPQNLSASRPQDRQFILSSKKLLLSDSGFYLCAWNDSPYEQYFGPGTRLTVT.

The CDR3 DNA sequence: TGTGCCAGCAGATTGGACAGGGACACTGAAGCTTTCTTT. This translates into CASRLDRDTEAFF. The V call is TRBV7-2, the J call TRBJ1-1, with 8 bases lining up with TRBD1. Germline values: CDR1 SGHTA, CDR2 FQGNSA. The CDR3 covers 13 residues. The V segment lost 6 bases and the J segment 3 bases; nucleotides outside the gene matches: 3.

This sequence joins TRBV27 and TRBJ1-2; the D is unclear. Germline CDR1 and CDR2: MNHEY and SMNVEV (reference sequence). V was trimmed by 5 bases and J by 3 bases, leaving 10 bases between them. CDR3 length equals 13 residues. The CDR3 DNA sequence: TGTGCCAGCAGTCCGCTGGAAGACTATGGCTACACCTTC. It specifies CASSPLEDYGYTF.

This clone came up a few times. The rearrangement links TRBV28 to TRBJ2-2; 7 bases line up with TRBD1. Trimming removed 7 bases from V and 4 bases from J; junction bases left unmatched: 9. This CDR3 contains 15 residues. Looked up from germline, CDR1 is MDHEN and CDR2 is SYDVKM. CDR3 residues: CASILGGLPTGELFF. In DNA form, the CDR3 reads TGTGCCAGCATATTAGGGGGCCTACCCACCGGGGAGCTGTTTTTT.

To note about this clone: This sample includes further DNA sequences coding for the same CDR3. The rearrangement uses TRBV11-2 and TRBJ1-5; D perhaps matches TRBD1 (5 bases). Deletions cut 1 base from V and 6 bases from J, with 7 bases between. The CDR3 sequence is 13 residues long. Germline V gene sequence: CDR1 SGHAT, CDR2 FQNNGV. The CDR3 sequence: CASSLGGGQPQHF. The CDR3 DNA sequence: TGTGCCAGCAGCTTAGGGGGGGGTCAGCCCCAGCATTTT.

Here the CDR3 reads CASSQYPGFGDTQYF. CDR3 nucleotides: TGTGCCAGCAGTCAGTACCCCGGTTTTGGAGATACGCAGTATTTT. This rearrangement joins TRBV6-6 to TRBJ2-3; D unresolved. Deletions cut 5 bases from V and 5 bases from J, with 17 bases between. This CDR3 spans 15 amino acids. Per the germline V gene, CDR1 is MNHNY and CDR2 is SVGAGI (reference sequence).

This chain uses TRBV29-1 with TRBJ2-7; D not certain. The CDR3 is 12 residues long. The germline CDR1 and CDR2 sequences are SQVTM and ANQGSEA. V was shortened by 5 bases and J by 1 base, with 9 bases between the two germline ends. The CDR3, as DNA: TGCAGCGTTAGGTTTGGGTCCTACGAGCAGTACTTC. This encodes CSVRFGSYEQYF.

This clone occurred once. V gene TRBV6-1 combines with J gene TRBJ1-5; no clear D. The V end lost 4 bases, the J end lost 0 bases, and 7 bases lay between the germline ends. Germline V CDR1 and CDR2: MNHNS, SASEGT. The CDR3 is made up of 14 amino acids. The chain's CDR3 is CASSGVHSNQPQHF. The DNA for the CDR3 is TGTGCCAGCAGTGGGGTTCATAGCAATCAGCCCCAGCATTTT.

The rearrangement links TRBV4-1 to TRBJ1-1; the D gene is possibly TRBD1 (6 bases). Trimming removed 0 bases from V and 5 bases from J, with 7 bases in between. CDR1 and CDR2 from the germline V gene are MGHRA and YSYEKL. This CDR3 is built from 13 residues. CDR3 protein: CASSQEGGTEAFF. CDR3 in DNA: TGCGCCAGCAGCCAAGAAGGGGGTACTGAAGCTTTCTTT.

The CDR3 region has the DNA TGTGCCAGTAGTCACAGACAGGGGCAGGCCTACGAGCAGTACTTC. Amino acids: CASSHRQGQAYEQYF. The chain employs TRBV19 and TRBJ2-7; 8 nucleotides line up with TRBD1. The germline gives CDR1 LNHDA, CDR2 SQIVND (reference sequence). V shed 5 bases, J shed 2 bases, and the junction held 8 bases outside the gene matches. The CDR3 contains 15 residues. Full variable domain (rest looked up from reference TRBV19 and TRBJ2-7): DGGITQSPKYLFRKEGQNVTLSCEQNLNHDAMYWYRQDPGQGLRLIYYSQIVNDFQKGDIAEGYSVSREKKESFPLTVTSAQKNPTAFYLCASSHRQGQAYEQYFGPGTRLTVT.

V gene TRBV23-1 combines with J gene TRBJ2-2; 9 nucleotides align to TRBD1. TRBV23-1 has ORF status, its function being uncertain. V was clipped by 1 base and J by 1 base; unmatched bases: 13. The CDR3 spans 20 residues. The CDR3 sequence is CASSQFRFEGTGQNTGELFF. CDR3 nucleotides: TGCGCCAGCAGTCAATTTAGGTTCGAGGGGACAGGGCAGAACACCGGGGAGCTGTTTTTT.

This clone has a handful of counts. The chain recombines TRBV28 with TRBJ2-7; no clear D gene. Germline assignment: CDR1 MDHEN and CDR2 SYDVKM. The CDR3 covers 14 residues. V lost 7 bases to trimming and J lost 0 bases, with 13 bases between them. In DNA, the CDR3 is TGTGCCAGCAAGAGAGGCGGTTTCTCCTACGAGCAGTACTTC. It is translated as CASKRGGFSYEQYF.

The rearrangement joins TRBV28 to TRBJ1-2; 8 nucleotides agree with TRBD1. The CDR3 has 15 amino acids. Germline CDR1 reads MDHEN; CDR2 reads SYDVKM. Trimming at V came to 4 bases and at J to 6 bases, leaving 10 bases not matched to a gene. The CDR3: CASSSRTGRQDGYTF. DNA for the CDR3: TGTGCCAGCAGTTCCCGGACAGGGAGGCAAGATGGCTACACCTTC.

As for this clone: Other DNA sequences in this sample translate to the same CDR3. CDR3 sequence (DNA): TGTGCCAGCAGTTATGGGGGTACTGAAGCTTTCTTT. Translation gives CASSYGGTEAFF. This chain joins TRBV6-5 and TRBJ1-1; D perhaps matches TRBD1 (5 bases). Germline V lookup: CDR1 MNHEY, CDR2 SVGAGI. This CDR3 is 12 amino acids long. The V end was cut by 3 bases, the J end by 5 bases, with 7 bases between.

This rearrangement joins TRBV11-2 to TRBJ2-7; D unresolved. This CDR3 has 10 residues. Germline values: CDR1 SGHAT, CDR2 FQNNGV. Trimming cost V 0 bases and J 12 bases, with 6 bases left between them. The CDR3, as DNA: TGTGCCAGCAGCTTAGATAGACTGTACTTC. It codes for CASSLDRLYF.

The CDR3 region is CASSLKAVGAEAFF. The CDR3 region has the DNA TGTGCCAGCAGCCTCAAAGCGGTGGGGGCTGAAGCTTTCTTT. The chain recombines TRBV7-9 with TRBJ1-1; TRBD1 is a possible D gene (5 bases). The CDR3 has 14 amino acids. Germline CDR1 reads SEHNR; CDR2 reads FQNEAQ (reference sequence). Trimming pared 5 bases from V and 6 bases from J, leaving 16 bases between.

V and J are TRBV7-8 and TRBJ2-7; 8 nucleotides match TRBD1. Trimming took 2 bases from V and 3 from J; bases not matched to a gene: 3. Per the germline V gene, CDR1 is SGHVS and CDR2 is FQNEAQ. The CDR3 loop spans 14 amino acids. The CDR3 sequence: CASSLSGGLYEQYF. CDR3 DNA: TGTGCCAGCAGCTTATCAGGGGGCCTCTACGAGCAGTACTTC.